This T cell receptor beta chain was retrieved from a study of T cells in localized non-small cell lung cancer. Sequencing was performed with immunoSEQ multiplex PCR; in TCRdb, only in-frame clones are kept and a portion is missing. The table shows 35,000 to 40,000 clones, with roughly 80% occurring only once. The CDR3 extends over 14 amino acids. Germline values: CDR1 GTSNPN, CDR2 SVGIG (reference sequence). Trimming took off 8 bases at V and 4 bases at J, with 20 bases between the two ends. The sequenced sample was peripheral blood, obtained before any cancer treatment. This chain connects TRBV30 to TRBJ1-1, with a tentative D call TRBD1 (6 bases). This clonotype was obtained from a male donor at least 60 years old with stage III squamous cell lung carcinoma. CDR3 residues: CAGTRGGRGTEAFF. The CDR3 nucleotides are TGTGCCGGGACTCGAGGGGGACGAGGCACTGAAGCTTTCTTT.